The present T cell receptor (beta chain) was sequenced within a study of blood T cell repertoires in COVID-19. Study information: Acute and convalescent COVID-19 specimens originated in the United States, Italy and Spain. Nucleic acid was either cDNA or gDNA, and it came from T cells, B-cell-depleted T cells, or PBMCs.

This clone was observed a single time. The same CDR3 can be traced to other DNA sequences in this sample. In the study's own analysis: Counts of nucleated cells, estimated from reference gene primer amplification, were obtained. The assay was immunoSEQ multiplex PCR, and TCRdb's table has in-frame clones only and misses some. From that table come the V and J calls and clone size; the DNA was used to work out D and trimming. This table has roughly 30,000 clones, around 82% appearing once. The V gene's germline CDR1 is KGHSH and CDR2 LQKENI. V was shortened by 2 bases and J by 4 bases, with 8 bases between the two germline ends. The CDR3 is 13 amino acids.

The sequenced sample consisted of peripheral blood. This chain links TRBV18 with TRBJ1-2; D possibly corresponds to TRBD1 (5 bases). The sequence was collected from an older man with active COVID-19. This CDR3 reads CASSPGQSYGYTF. CDR3 bases: TGTGCCAGCTCACCAGGACAATCCTATGGCTACACCTTC.